This TCR beta chain came from a study of T cell repertoires in cytomegalovirus infection. TCRdb passed the reads through MiXCR, listing each CDR3 protein once. Seen here are 450,000 to 550,000 distinct CDR3 sequences, 15% to 20% observed once, and the top ten hold roughly a quarter. About this clonotype itself: Its antigen is as yet unknown.

Study-wide results and caveats: The ex vivo response showed dominance by HLA-C-restricted CMV-specific TCR beta clonotypes.

Germline lookup yields CDR1 SGHAT and CDR2 FQDESV (reference sequence). V lost 0 bases to trimming and J lost 4 bases; unmatched junction nucleotides: 15. The CDR3 extends over 19 amino acids. V usage is TRBV11-1 and J usage is TRBJ2-3; TRBD2 matches at 8 bases. Sequenced sample: CD8+ T cells from PBMCs. This TCR was sampled from a human donor in good health (CMV status not recorded). Some clones in this sample may be carry-over from other donors' samples. The CDR3 region is CASSLALLGPGGGPDTQYF. CDR3 nucleotides: TGTGCCAGCAGCTTAGCCCTTTTGGGCCCCGGGGGGGGCCCAGATACGCAGTATTTT.